A selection of T cell receptor beta chains follows, all from one sample in a study of OX40 agonist ivuxolimab in advanced cancers. Sequenced by immunoSEQ multiplex PCR; TCRdb stores in-frame clones only, minus some. The sample has around 70,000 clones, roughly 89% seen once. The sequenced sample was CD4+ or CD8+ T cells sorted from blood, obtained in a trial of the OX40 agonist ivuxolimab. The receptors were sampled from an adult with an advanced solid tumor such as melanoma, head and neck, liver or kidney cancer. CDR3s leave out the opening cysteine and the closing phenylalanine or tryptophan. Each record gives: CDR3 protein, V gene, J gene.

ASSSMGGEQY	TRBV2	TRBJ2-7
ASSIPFDRGRRETQY	TRBV19	TRBJ2-5
ASSPRQGATEAF	TRBV18	TRBJ1-1
ASSFDLSETGGTNSPLH	TRBV4-1	TRBJ1-6
ASSLGTGEGYGYT	TRBV27	TRBJ1-2
ASSTQAGGAVYEQY	TRBV9	TRBJ2-7
ASSLGRGRILGGDGYT	TRBV11-2	TRBJ1-2
ASSESVVGFYNEQF	TRBV10-2	TRBJ2-1
ATSRDRFYNEQF	TRBV15	TRBJ2-1
AIGADRGRDQPQH	TRBV10-3	TRBJ1-5
ASSLWTGENYGYT	TRBV2	TRBJ1-2
ASSPGRAYSYEQY	TRBV7-2	TRBJ2-7
ASSWTSVGLSYEQY	TRBV11-2	TRBJ2-7
ASSSDRGYQPQH	TRBV6-1	TRBJ1-5
ASSWQGALPLEQY	TRBV6-1	TRBJ2-7
ASSLEANTGELF	TRBV5-1	TRBJ2-2
ASSGLRGGLVRTGELF	TRBV10-2	TRBJ2-2
ASSSWDKETQY	TRBV13	TRBJ2-5
ASSIGGSTTEAF	TRBV19	TRBJ1-1
ATSLAKNIQY	TRBV15	TRBJ2-4
ASSYDSSRLETQY	TRBV6-5	TRBJ2-5
ARNLDRAGEQY	TRBV6-1	TRBJ2-7
ASTSEGGGATQY	TRBV6-5	TRBJ2-3
ASKVSGTGVDDGYT	TRBV6-4	TRBJ1-2
ASSLVRRIANYGYT	TRBV7-2	TRBJ1-2
ASSSGIGDTQY	TRBV27	TRBJ2-3
ASSSAENIQY	TRBV5-4	TRBJ2-4
ASSIARGPSYEQY	TRBV19	TRBJ2-7
ASSPTSGGATEQF	TRBV11-2	TRBJ2-1
ASSQGLGSSYGYT	TRBV4-1	TRBJ1-2
ASSLGGQVYGYT	TRBV28	TRBJ1-2
ASSFWSSGANVLT	TRBV28	TRBJ2-6
ASSYWQSETQY	TRBV6-6	TRBJ2-5
ATSRDNGYQETQY	TRBV15	TRBJ2-5
ASSLGGDNSPLH	TRBV5-8	TRBJ1-6
ASSLLTEHRELF	TRBV4-1	TRBJ2-2
ASSESMWARDYEQY	TRBV6-1	TRBJ2-7
ASSLGQGYGYT	TRBV28	TRBJ1-2
ASMVSSYEAF	TRBV2	TRBJ1-1
ASSLNAADSYT	TRBV7-3	TRBJ1-2
ASSLWGGGQETQY	TRBV28	TRBJ2-5
ASSSYRGGTDTQY	TRBV5-5	TRBJ2-3
ASSYSWGGDTEAF	TRBV6-5	TRBJ1-1
ASSMRQGASTDTQY	TRBV5-1	TRBJ2-3
ASSLSPKLRDITYEQY	TRBV11-2	TRBJ2-7
ASSTSGGGTEAF	TRBV28	TRBJ1-1
ASSVNTGRWFQETQY	TRBV9	TRBJ2-5
ASSFGGADTQY	TRBV5-4	TRBJ2-3
ASSIDRAGAQPQH	TRBV19	TRBJ1-5
ASSPGGTVQPQH	TRBV19	TRBJ1-5
ASSPFSNEQF	TRBV28	TRBJ2-1
ASSQDLHSPGQRNQPQH	TRBV4-2	TRBJ1-5
ASSPSRALPGYEQY	TRBV9	TRBJ2-7
ASSLLENPSDTQY	TRBV5-6	TRBJ2-3
ASSYVQVSYEQY	TRBV6-5	TRBJ2-7
ASSRTSRVETQY	TRBV6-6	TRBJ2-5
ASSYSWGAYNERF	TRBV6-5	TRBJ2-1
ASRAAGGGGETQY	TRBV10-2	TRBJ2-5
ATSRTGGSANEKLF	TRBV15	TRBJ1-4